A selection of T cell receptor beta chains follows, all from one sample in a study of identical twins. Using its own MiXCR run on the 5' RACE reads, TCRdb lists one record per CDR3 protein. In the table there are 1,800,000 or so distinct CDR3 sequences, less than 40% of which are singletons. The sequenced sample consisted of cord blood. All receptors derive from a newborn girl in good health. The conserved cysteine and the conserved F or W are not part of the CDR3 here. D genes are given only for firm matches.

D,length,V,J,CDR3
TRBD1,12,TRBV6-1,TRBJ2-3,ASSRTGETDTQY
TRBD2,12,TRBV7-9,TRBJ2-7,ASSLISGSYEQY
.,14,TRBV12-3/TRBV12-4,TRBJ1-5,ASTIQGTYSNQPQH
TRBD1,13,TRBV7-2,TRBJ2-3,AGSTRDRVADTQY
.,13,TRBV20-1,TRBJ2-3,SARVLLGSGDTQY
.,14,TRBV4-1,TRBJ1-5,ASSQEPGAVNQPQH
.,11,TRBV27,TRBJ2-3,ASSRRPADTQY
TRBD2,15,TRBV12-3/TRBV12-4,TRBJ2-3,ASSFQLAGHFFYTQC
.,15,TRBV15,TRBJ2-3,ATLPGRSRSGTDTQY
.,13,TRBV20-1,TRBJ1-2,SARDQGSLNYGYT
TRBD1,12,TRBV5-1,TRBJ2-7,ASSLRDSAFEQY
.,13,TRBV4-1,TRBJ1-2,ASSQDMTSNYGYT
TRBD1,12,TRBV6-6,TRBJ1-5,ASSYGTGDRPQH
.,13,TRBV4-2,TRBJ2-7,ASSQASVTSYEQY
.,12,TRBV21-1,TRBJ1-1,ASSKAGGATEAF
.,16,TRBV4-2,TRBJ2-1,ASSQGITNPPPYNEQF
.,12,TRBV12-3/TRBV12-4,TRBJ2-3,ASSFFTATDTQY
TRBD2,14,TRBV7-2,TRBJ2-1,ASSPQPGLAGNEQF
.,13,TRBV20-1,TRBJ2-3,SARDPGVPTDTQY
.,13,TRBV6-2/TRBV6-3,TRBJ1-6,ASTRNDRLNSPLH
TRBD2,16,TRBV20-1,TRBJ2-1,SARGLAGVTYSYNEQF
TRBD1,12,TRBV12-3/TRBV12-4,TRBJ1-2,ASSLSRGPYGYT
.,13,TRBV20-1,TRBJ1-4,SARDNRQTNEKLF
.,11,TRBV7-9,TRBJ2-1,ASSQVGKNEQF
.,12,TRBV27,TRBJ2-3,ASSLSQGTDTQY
.,10,TRBV29-1,TRBJ2-3,SVEEGNDTQY
.,12,TRBV20-1,TRBJ2-1,SARDYRHYNEQF
.,12,TRBV29-1,TRBJ2-1,SVDDYFSYNEQF
.,13,TRBV12-3/TRBV12-4,TRBJ2-1,ASSLGGLSGNEQF
TRBD2,14,TRBV5-1,TRBJ2-1,ASLGGIAALDNEQF
.,14,TRBV18,TRBJ2-4,ASSPGVQRAKNIQY
TRBD2,14,TRBV9,TRBJ2-5,ASSGLAGGPYNEQY
TRBD1,12,TRBV7-9,TRBJ1-2,ASSWRDRVYGYT
.,15,TRBV29-1,TRBJ2-3,SVLPSDVSSITDTQY
.,13,TRBV7-2,TRBJ2-4,ARSLGRVRINEQY
TRBD2,16,TRBV28,TRBJ2-3,ASRTPITSGYFTDTQY
.,15,TRBV4-2,TRBJ2-3,ASSREGGGWRTDTQY
TRBD1,9,TRBV12-3/TRBV12-4,TRBJ1-2,ASRQGFGYT
TRBD2,15,TRBV3-1,TRBJ2-3,ASSRPSAREGTDTQY
.,10,TRBV28,TRBJ2-1,ASRHSYNEQF
.,12,TRBV12-3/TRBV12-4,TRBJ1-3,ASSLRSSGNTIY
TRBD1,15,TRBV7-9,TRBJ1-2,ASSLAGRDRDGYGYT
.,15,TRBV21-1,TRBJ2-1,ASSKGGAGVSYNEQF
TRBD1,13,TRBV7-9,TRBJ1-2,ASSLGQGVDYGYT
.,14,TRBV4-2,TRBJ2-5,ASSQDQLLIYNEQY
TRBD1,12,TRBV5-1,TRBJ2-7,ASSLRQGPYEQY
TRBD1,12,TRBV20-1,TRBJ1-2,SALGQEISYGYT
.,16,TRBV3-1,TRBJ1-2,ASSQERSAPPPGYGYT
.,14,TRBV25-1,TRBJ2-5,ASSESWRGPQETQY
.,13,TRBV28,TRBJ1-1,ASSSRYRKNTEAF
.,13,TRBV20-1,TRBJ2-7,SARFDVRRSYEQY
TRBD1,14,TRBV4-2,TRBJ2-1,ASSLQPRQGPNEQF
.,12,TRBV6-1,TRBJ1-2,ASIWGGSNYGYT
TRBD2,12,TRBV7-6,.,ASSPSGTRNEQY
TRBD2,14,TRBV20-1,TRBJ2-1,SARWSLAGAYNEQF
.,14,TRBV3-1,TRBJ2-7,ASSQGTRTVSYEQY
TRBD2,13,TRBV25-1,TRBJ2-1,ASSELRAGGNEQF